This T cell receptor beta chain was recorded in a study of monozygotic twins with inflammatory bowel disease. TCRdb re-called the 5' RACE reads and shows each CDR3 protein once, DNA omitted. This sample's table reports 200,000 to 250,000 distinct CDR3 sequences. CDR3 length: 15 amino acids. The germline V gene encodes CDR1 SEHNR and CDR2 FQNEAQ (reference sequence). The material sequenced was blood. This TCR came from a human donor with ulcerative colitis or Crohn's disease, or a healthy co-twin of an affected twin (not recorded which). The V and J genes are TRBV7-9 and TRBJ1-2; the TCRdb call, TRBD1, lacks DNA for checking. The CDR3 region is CASSLGATGGPGYTF.